This paragraph covers one T cell receptor beta chain sequence. What it binds is not known. The data belong to a study of shared clonotypes between healthy human individuals. Study-wide results and caveats: Memory subsets generally showed lower estimated richness than naive subsets. Relative to their counterparts shared across all four donors, non-shared clonotypes exhibited diminished generation probabilities.

The DNA input per sorted-subset replicate PCR was 200 to 250 ng, corresponding to some 30,000 T cell genomes. Sequencing was performed with immunoSEQ multiplex PCR; in TCRdb, only in-frame clones are kept and a portion is missing. The sample has about 1,500,000 clones; around 97% are singletons. Specimen: naive CD4+ T cells sorted from blood. The subset denotes: CD45RA+ positively selected. The receptor was derived from a man younger than 40 in good health.

The chain's CDR3 is CASSILGVQGLGEQFF. In nucleotides, the CDR3 is TGTGCCAGTAGTATCCTCGGGGTTCAGGGGTTGGGTGAGCAGTTCTTC. This chain links TRBV19 with TRBJ2-1; D perhaps matches TRBD1 (6 bases). Germline V gives CDR1 LNHDA, CDR2 SQIVND (reference sequence). V was cut by 3 bases and J by 9 bases, with 21 bases left in between. The CDR3 spans 16 residues.